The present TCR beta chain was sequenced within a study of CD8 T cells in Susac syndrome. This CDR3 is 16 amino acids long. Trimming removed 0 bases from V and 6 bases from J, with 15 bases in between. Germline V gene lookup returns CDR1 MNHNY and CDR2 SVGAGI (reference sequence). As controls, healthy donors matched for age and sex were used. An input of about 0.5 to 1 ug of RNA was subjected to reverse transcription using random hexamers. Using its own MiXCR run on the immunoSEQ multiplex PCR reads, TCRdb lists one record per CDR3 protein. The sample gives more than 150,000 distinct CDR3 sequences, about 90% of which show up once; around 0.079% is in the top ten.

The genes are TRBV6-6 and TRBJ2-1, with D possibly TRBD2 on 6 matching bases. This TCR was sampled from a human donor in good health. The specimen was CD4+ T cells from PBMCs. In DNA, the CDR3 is TGTGCCAGCAGTTACTCAAGTCGCGGACTACGCAATGAGCAGTTCTTC. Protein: CASSYSSRGLRNEQFF.